The 30 T cell receptor beta chains below come from one sample, sequenced in a study of early stage breast cancer tumors. Assay: immunoSEQ multiplex PCR; the TCRdb copy retains only in-frame clones and omits some. The data show about 31,000 clones, roughly four fifths seen once. The sample was blood. Receptors originate from a person aged 35-55 years with breast cancer.

Of note for this clone: A read error may explain this, as a much larger clone is one base away. The chain joins TRBV5-4 to TRBJ2-2; 7 bases are a match to TRBD2. The CDR3 is made up of 16 amino acids. Germline V gene sequence: CDR1 SGHNT, CDR2 YYREEE (reference sequence). DNA of the CDR3: TGTGCCAGCAGGTTTGCGGCGGGAGAGGCAACCGGGGAGCTGGTTTTT. Translating gives CASRFAAGEATGELVF.

The V gene is TRBV21-1, the J gene TRBJ2-7. TRBV21-1 is listed as a pseudogene. The CDR3 extends over 17 amino acids. The CDR3 DNA is TGTGCCAGCAGCAAAATGTCGGGCCACCGGGGGCCCTACGAGCAGTACTTC. Translated: CASSKMSGHRGPYEQYF.

The chain couples TRBV10-3 to TRBJ2-1; D may be TRBD1 (6 bases). CDR3 length: 15 amino acids. The germline V gene encodes CDR1 ENHRY and CDR2 SYGVKD. The V end was cut by 8 bases, the J end by 6 bases, with 20 bases between. In DNA, the CDR3 is TGTGCCATCGGGGGTGGACAGAGTCAAATCAATGAGCAGTTCTTC. It encodes CAIGGGQSQINEQFF.

The chain uses TRBV27 and TRBJ2-5, with D tentatively TRBD1 (5 bases). V was pared by 8 bases and J by 4 bases, with 11 bases between. CDR3 length: 12 residues. Per germline, CDR1 MNHEY and CDR2 SMNVEV (reference sequence). DNA for the CDR3: TGTGCCAGCCTCGACAGAGGAGAGACCCAGTACTTC. This codes for CASLDRGETQYF.

The chain joins TRBV7-8 to TRBJ1-1; D may be TRBD1 (5 bases). The germline CDR1 and CDR2 sequences are SGHVS and FQNEAQ. With 4 bases removed from V and 5 bases from J, the gap between germline ends came to 14 bases. The CDR3 runs to 14 residues. The CDR3 sequence is CASSYAGRDTEAFF. The CDR3 nucleotides read TGTGCCAGCAGCTACGCAGGGAGAGATACTGAAGCTTTCTTT. Full variable domain (outside the CDR3, taken from reference TRBV7-8 and TRBJ1-1): GAGVSQSPRYKVAKRGQDVALRCDPISGHVSLFWYQQALGQGPEFLTYFQNEAQLDKSGLPSDRFFAERPEGSVSTLKIQRTQQEDSAVYLCASSYAGRDTEAFFGQGTRLTVV.

The chain combines TRBV5-1 with TRBJ2-7, with 9 bases lining up with TRBD1. The CDR3 has 15 amino acids. Unmatched junction bases numbered 5, after V lost 4 bases and J lost 0 bases. CDR1 is SGHRS, CDR2 YFSETQ, per germline. Here the CDR3 DNA reads TGCGCCAGCAGCCTTGGGACAGGGAGCTCCTACGAGCAGTACTTC. It translates to CASSLGTGSSYEQYF.

The chain uses TRBV4-1 and TRBJ2-1, with D maybe TRBD2 (6 bases). V shed 2 bases and J shed 8 bases, with 22 bases lying between them. The V gene's germline CDR1 is MGHRA and CDR2 YSYEKL. CDR3 length equals 17 residues. DNA for the CDR3: TGCGCCAGCAGCCAATCCCCTCTCGGAGGGCAATACTATGAGCAGTTCTTC. It encodes CASSQSPLGGQYYEQFF.

The chain joins TRBV19 to TRBJ2-7; D is undetermined. V was clipped by 8 bases and J by 5 bases, with 22 bases between them. The CDR3 runs to 15 residues. CDR1 LNHDA and CDR2 SQIVND come from the germline V gene (reference sequence). As DNA, the CDR3 is TGTGCCAGTGGGGAACGAGGAGCCTTGTCTCACGAGCAGTACTTC. Translated, it gives CASGERGALSHEQYF.

This clone has just a few counts. The chain has TRBV6-6 and TRBJ2-7; D gene unclear. Germline loops: CDR1 MNHNY, CDR2 SVGAGI (reference sequence). V shed 8 bases and J shed 5 bases, with 10 bases lying between them. The CDR3 has 11 amino acids. CDR3 protein: CASAAVHEQYF. The CDR3 DNA is TGTGCCAGCGCCGCAGTTCACGAGCAGTACTTC.

The chain combines TRBV6-6 with TRBJ2-7; D is uncertain. CDR3 length equals 11 residues. The germline V gene encodes CDR1 MNHNY and CDR2 SVGAGI (reference sequence). V lost 8 bases to trimming and J lost 7 bases, with 12 bases between them. The CDR3 loop reads CASRTDGEQYF. The CDR3 DNA follows: TGTGCCAGCCGTACCGACGGGGAGCAGTACTTC.

The V call is TRBV27, the J call TRBJ1-2, with TRBD1 matching over 10 bases. The trim removed 6 bases at V and 6 bases at J, leaving 1 base unmatched. CDR3 length: 12 amino acids. CDR1 MNHEY and CDR2 SMNVEV come from the germline V gene (reference sequence). The CDR3 loop reads CASRGTGDGYTF. The CDR3, as DNA: TGTGCCAGCAGGGGGACAGGGGATGGCTACACCTTC.

This clone has a handful of counts. The chain recombines TRBV28 with TRBJ1-1; D gene unclear. The CDR3 is 12 amino acids. V was clipped by 3 bases and J by 3 bases, with 5 bases between them. The germline CDR1 and CDR2 sequences are MDHEN and SYDVKM. DNA of the CDR3: TGTGCCAGCAGTTTTGGGCACACTGAAGCTTTCTTT. It specifies CASSFGHTEAFF. The variable domain in full, completed from reference TRBV28 and TRBJ1-1, reads DVKVTQSSRYLVKRTGEKVFLECVQDMDHENMFWYRQDPGLGLRLIYFSYDVKMKEKGDIPEGYSVSREKKERFSLILESASTNQTSMYLCASSFGHTEAFFGQGTRLTVV.

In its sample, this clone was seen once. The J gene is TRBJ1-1, the V gene TRBV28, with 7 nucleotides matching TRBD1. J lost 11 bases, V lost 4 bases, and 13 bases had no gene match. The CDR3 covers 14 residues. The germline V gene encodes CDR1 MDHEN and CDR2 SYDVKM. CDR3 DNA sequence: TGTGCCAGCAGTTCCACCGGACAGGAACTGAGGGCTTTCTTT. It is translated as CASSSTGQELRAFF.

J is TRBJ2-7 and V is TRBV5-4; D is ambiguous. CDR1 is SGHNT and CDR2 is YYREEE in the germline V gene (reference sequence). The CDR3 has 13 residues. Trimming pared 4 bases from V and 2 bases from J, leaving 10 bases between. DNA of the CDR3: TGTGCCAGCAGCCTGGCGAGAACCTACGAGCAGTACTTC. Encoded protein: CASSLARTYEQYF. Filled out from reference TRBV5-4 and TRBJ2-7, the complete variable domain reads ETGVTQSPTHLIKTRGQQVTLRCSSQSGHNTVSWYQQALGQGPQFIFQYYREEENGRGNFPPRFSGLQFPNYSSELNVNALELDDSALYLCASSLARTYEQYFGPGTRLTVT.

This clone is a singleton in its sample. The chain links TRBV9 to TRBJ2-1; tentative D call: TRBD2 (6 bases). Germline V gene data show CDR1 as SGDLS and CDR2 as YYNGEE. The CDR3 length is 15 residues. V dropped 3 bases and J dropped 0 bases, with 10 bases sitting between them. CDR3 sequence (DNA): TGTGCCAGCAGCGCGTCGGGGGACTCCTACAATGAGCAGTTCTTC. Its protein product is CASSASGDSYNEQFF.

The V call is TRBV5-5, the J call TRBJ1-2, with D uncertain. The CDR3 sequence is 15 residues long. V gave up 4 bases and J gave up 2 bases, with 15 bases separating them. Germline V gene lookup returns CDR1 SGHKS and CDR2 YYEKEE (reference sequence). The CDR3 loop is CASSPEPAENYGYTF. The CDR3 DNA is TGTGCCAGCAGCCCCGAGCCGGCGGAGAACTATGGCTACACCTTC.

This clone was picked up one time. The chain is built from TRBV10-3 and TRBJ2-6; no clear D. Germline-derived CDR1 and CDR2 are ENHRY and SYGVKD. CDR3 length equals 15 residues. V lost 11 bases and J 0 bases, leaving 14 bases between the germline ends. The CDR3 protein is CASTKDPSGANVLTF. CDR3 DNA: TGTGCCTCCACGAAAGACCCCTCTGGGGCCAACGTCCTGACTTTC.

The chain uses TRBV4-3 and TRBJ2-1; 11 bases align to TRBD2. V was clipped by 4 bases and J by 8 bases; unmatched bases: 7. CDR3 size: 15 residues. In germline, CDR1 is LGHNA, CDR2 YSLEER. CDR3 sequence: CASSRLNSGRDEQFF. The CDR3 DNA is TGCGCCAGCAGCCGATTAAATAGCGGGAGGGATGAGCAGTTCTTC.

The rearrangement uses TRBV18 and TRBJ1-1, with 9 bases fitting TRBD1. CDR1 is KGHSH, CDR2 LQKENI, per germline. J was trimmed by 4 bases and V by 5 bases; bases with no gene match: 2. The CDR3 totals 13 residues. The CDR3: CASSSGQGTEAFF. The CDR3 bases are TGTGCCAGCTCATCGGGACAGGGCACTGAAGCTTTCTTT.

This sequence joins TRBV7-9 and TRBJ2-3; no reliable D call. Germline-derived CDR1 and CDR2 are SEHNR and FQNEAQ (reference sequence). With 1 base removed from V and 2 bases from J, the gap between germline ends came to 13 bases. CDR3 size: 16 residues. The CDR3 DNA reads as TGTGCCAGCAGCTTAGAGGCGAGGCGGTACACAGATACGCAGTATTTT. Translation: CASSLEARRYTDTQYF.

This chain joins TRBV5-6 and TRBJ1-2; tentatively, D is TRBD1 (6 bases). The CDR3 consists of 13 residues. Germline V gene data show CDR1 as SGHDT and CDR2 as YYEEEE. Trimming cost V 4 bases and J 4 bases, with 11 bases left between them. The CDR3 spells CASSPGTSYGYTF. DNA for the CDR3: TGTGCCAGCAGCCCCGGGACATCCTATGGCTACACCTTC. Together with reference TRBV5-6 and TRBJ1-2, the CDR3 gives the full variable domain: DAGVTQSPTHLIKTRGQQVTLRCSPKSGHDTVSWYQQALGQGPQFIFQYYEEEERQRGNFPDRFSGHQFPNYSSELNVNALLLGDSALYLCASSPGTSYGYTFGSGTRLTVV.

This sequence joins TRBV7-9 and TRBJ2-1, with a tentative D call TRBD1 (6 bases). CDR1 and CDR2 from the germline V gene are SEHNR and FQNEAQ (reference sequence). The CDR3 length is 15 residues. V lost 1 base and J 4 bases, leaving 11 bases between the germline ends. CDR3 DNA sequence: TGTGCCAGCAGCTTAGTAGGCGGACAGTACAATGAGCAGTTCTTC. Its protein product is CASSLVGGQYNEQFF.

A single count supports this clone. This sequence joins TRBV29-1 and TRBJ1-1; maybe TRBD1 (6 bases). There are 11 residues in the CDR3. The germline V and J ends were trimmed by 5 bases and 4 bases, with 8 bases remaining between them. Germline CDR1 is SQVTM and CDR2 is ANQGSEA. The CDR3 DNA sequence: TGCAGCGTTTTCAGGGGCACTGAAGCTTTCTTT. Its protein is CSVFRGTEAFF. Drawing the rest from reference TRBV29-1 and TRBJ1-1, the complete variable domain is SAVISQKPSRDICQRGTSLTIQCQVDSQVTMMFWYRQQPGQSLTLIATANQGSEATYESGFVIDKFPISRPNLTFSTLTVSNMSPEDSSIYLCSVFRGTEAFFGQGTRLTVV.

The gene calls are TRBV10-3 and TRBJ2-7; 9 positions match TRBD2. Per germline, CDR1 ENHRY and CDR2 SYGVKD. The CDR3 spans 15 residues. The V segment lost 3 bases and the J segment 5 bases; nucleotides outside the gene matches: 8. The CDR3 DNA follows: TGTGCCATCAGTGACAGGGTTAGCGGGAGCCACGAGCAGTACTTC. It yields the protein CAISDRVSGSHEQYF.

This clone turned up a few times. The V call is TRBV6-5, the J call TRBJ2-1; D gene uncertain. Germline lookup yields CDR1 MNHEY and CDR2 SVGAGI. The CDR3 covers 12 residues. V was cut by 6 bases and J by 10 bases, with 13 bases left in between. Written as DNA, the CDR3 is TGTGCCAGCAGCCCTCGGCCAGGAGAGCAGTTCTTC. This gives the protein CASSPRPGEQFF.

This CDR3 reads CASSYEFSNQPQHF. In nucleotides, the CDR3 is TGTGCCAGCAGTTACGAATTCAGCAATCAGCCCCAGCATTTT. The chain uses TRBV6-6 and TRBJ1-5; no reliable D call. CDR3 length: 14 amino acids. V gave up 2 bases and J gave up 1 base, with 6 bases separating them. CDR1 is MNHNY, CDR2 SVGAGI, per germline (reference sequence).

This clone was detected a few times. The CDR3 DNA follows: TGTGCCAGCAGCTTGGGCGACCGCTCTGGAAACACCATATATTTT. It translates to CASSLGDRSGNTIYF. The chain recombines TRBV5-4 with TRBJ1-3; D remains ambiguous. Between the trimmed V and J ends, which lost 0 bases and 0 bases, there was a span of 7 bases. From germline, CDR1 is SGHNT and CDR2 YYREEE (reference sequence). The CDR3 runs to 15 residues.

V and J are TRBV19 and TRBJ1-5; no definite D call. The CDR3 has 15 residues. V was trimmed by 0 bases and J by 4 bases, leaving 10 bases between them. Germline V gives CDR1 LNHDA, CDR2 SQIVND (reference sequence). This CDR3 is CASSIEFTRNQPQHF. CDR3 nucleotide sequence: TGTGCCAGTAGTATAGAATTTACACGAAATCAGCCCCAGCATTTT.

The chain links TRBV10-3 to TRBJ2-1; 11 bases fit TRBD2. After removal of 5 bases from V and 3 bases from J, the junction contained 0 bases not matched to a gene. The germline CDR1 and CDR2 sequences are ENHRY and SYGVKD. The CDR3 loop spans 14 amino acids. In DNA form, the CDR3 reads TGTGCCATCAGTACTAGCGGGAGCTACAATGAGCAGTTCTTC. Its translation is CAISTSGSYNEQFF.

The chain combines TRBV6-5 with TRBJ2-5, with 13 bases that match TRBD2. CDR1 and CDR2 from the germline V gene are MNHEY and SVGAGI. This CDR3 has 14 residues. With V trimmed by 6 bases and J by 8 bases, 6 bases remained unmatched. The CDR3 loop reads CASRGTSGDDTQYF. In DNA, the CDR3 is TGTGCCAGCAGAGGGACTAGCGGGGACGATACCCAGTACTTC.